This T cell receptor (beta chain) is from a study of T cell responses to AZD1222 COVID-19 vaccine. Only in-frame clones appear in the TCRdb table, and some are missing; sequencing was by immunoSEQ multiplex PCR. In the table there are 45,000 to 70,000 clones, around 86% of which are singletons. Germline trimming cut 7 bases from V and 9 bases from J; bases unmatched to any gene: 19. Germline lookup yields CDR1 SQVTM and CDR2 ANQGSEA. CDR3 size: 15 residues. The sample consisted of peripheral blood, taken on day 0 of AZD1222 vaccination. The receptor was derived from an adult in good health. The chain joins TRBV29-1 to TRBJ2-3, with 7 positions matching TRBD2. The CDR3 region has the DNA TGCAGCGGGGAACCAGCGGGATATGGGGTGGGGACGCAGTATTTT. It encodes CSGEPAGYGVGTQYF.